In this sample, the clone carrying this T cell receptor beta chain turned up many times. Profiles of TCR beta VDJ and CDR3 were generated from a genomic DNA template. TCRdb independently ran MiXCR on the reads; one entry per CDR3 protein. The table includes approximately 150,000 distinct CDR3 sequences, around 50% detected once. These data come from a study of CD8+CD57+ T cells in acquired aplastic anemia. Study summary: The DNA of sorted CD4+ and CD8+ cells averaged around 3 ug.

Individuals selected for sequencing had exhibited CD8+CD57+ cell expansion on flow cytometry. Germline CDR1 SGHDN, CDR2 FVKESK. The CDR3 is 15 residues long. The V end lost 0 bases, the J end lost 4 bases, and 11 bases lay between the germline ends. The receptor comes from a human donor with aplastic anemia. The sequenced sample consisted of sorted CD4+, CD8+, or CD8+CD57+ T cells (not recorded which) from PBMCs. This sequence joins TRBV14 and TRBJ2-3; D unresolved. The CDR3 spells CASSQDLAPPDTQYF. The CDR3 nucleotides read TGTGCCAGCAGCCAAGATTTGGCCCCACCAGATACGCAGTATTTT.